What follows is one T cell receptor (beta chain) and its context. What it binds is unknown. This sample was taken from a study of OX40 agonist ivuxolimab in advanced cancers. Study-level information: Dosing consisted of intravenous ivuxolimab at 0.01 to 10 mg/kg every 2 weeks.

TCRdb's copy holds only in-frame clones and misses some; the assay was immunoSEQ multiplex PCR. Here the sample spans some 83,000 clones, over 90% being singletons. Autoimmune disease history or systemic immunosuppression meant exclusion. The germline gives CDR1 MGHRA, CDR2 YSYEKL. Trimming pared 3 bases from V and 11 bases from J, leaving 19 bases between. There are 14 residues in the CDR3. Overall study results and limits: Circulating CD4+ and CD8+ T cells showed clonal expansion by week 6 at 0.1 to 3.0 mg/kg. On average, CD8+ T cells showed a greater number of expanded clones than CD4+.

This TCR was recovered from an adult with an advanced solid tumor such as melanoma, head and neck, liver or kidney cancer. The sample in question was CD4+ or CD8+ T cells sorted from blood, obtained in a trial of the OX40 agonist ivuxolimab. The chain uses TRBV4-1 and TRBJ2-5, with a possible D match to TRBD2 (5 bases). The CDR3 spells CASSQGTSPRGQYF. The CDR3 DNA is TGCGCCAGCAGCCAGGGTACATCCCCTCGCGGGCAGTACTTC.